This entry concerns a single T cell receptor (beta chain). No antigen is known for it. This sample also contains other DNA sequences that code for the same CDR3. The sample comes from a study of OX40 agonist ivuxolimab in advanced cancers. About the study: Clinicians treated patients with ivuxolimab, an agonistic anti-OX40 (CD134) antibody. A diagnosis of hepatocellular carcinoma, melanoma, renal cell or head and neck cancer was present in dose-escalation patients. Notes on the study in general: The antigen specificity of the peripheral T cells (those that were expanded) was not determined. The study found that CD8+ T cells averaged more expanded clones than CD4+.

TCRdb's copy holds only in-frame clones and misses some; the assay was immunoSEQ multiplex PCR. This table has some 60,000 clones, about 91% appearing once. Trimming stripped 3 bases from V and 4 bases from J, with 9 bases between. The germline V gene has CDR1 LNHDA and CDR2 SQIVND (reference sequence). The CDR3 is made up of 13 amino acids. Here the sequenced sample was CD4+ or CD8+ T cells sorted from blood, taken in a trial of the OX40 agonist ivuxolimab. This chain links TRBV19 with TRBJ1-1; D possibly corresponds to TRBD1 (5 bases). The receptor was isolated from an adult with an advanced solid tumor such as melanoma, head and neck, liver or kidney cancer. The CDR3 DNA follows: TGTGCCAGTAGTATTGGGGGTGGCACTGAAGCTTTCTTT. Residues: CASSIGGGTEAFF.